Included here is one TCR beta chain sequence, with context. Assay used: immunoSEQ multiplex PCR; TCRdb lists only in-frame clones, some missing. The top ten clones hold about 12% of a sample with 78,000 or so clones, around 79% of them seen once. Germline trimming cut 1 base from V and 2 bases from J; bases unmatched to any gene: 8. The length of the CDR3 is 16 residues. Germline CDR1 and CDR2: SGHTA and FQGNSA. These data are taken from a study of blood T cell repertoires in COVID-19. What was sequenced was peripheral blood. V is TRBV7-2 and J is TRBJ2-7, with 7 bases that match TRBD2. The TCR originated in an older man with acute or convalescent COVID-19. The CDR3 reads CASSLGGGTTPYEQYF. The CDR3 nucleotides read TGTGCCAGCAGCTTAGGAGGCGGGACTACCCCCTACGAGCAGTACTTC.